A selection of T cell receptor beta chains follows, all from one sample in a study of T cells after yellow fever vaccination. MiXCR, applied by TCRdb to the 5' RACE reads, yields one record per CDR3 protein. The sample includes 340,000 or so distinct CDR3 sequences, around 13% of them seen just once. The sequencing here drew on CD4+ T cells sorted from PBMCs, taken 15 days after the yellow fever booster vaccination. The receptors were sampled from a man younger than 35 who received the YFV17D yellow fever vaccine. CDR3s include the opening cysteine and the closing phenylalanine or tryptophan. The D gene is left open where the match is weak. Clone sizes are given selectively: once, few, many, or a class where the clone is expanded.

V	D	J	size	DNA	CDR3
TRBV20-1	TRBD1	TRBJ2-7	NA	TGCAGTGCTAACCGGGACAGCTCCTACGAGCAGTACTTC	CSANRDSSYEQYF
TRBV28	NA	TRBJ2-2	NA	TGTGCCAGCAGGAGTAGCGGAAACACCGGGGAGCTGTTTTTT	CASRSSGNTGELFF
TRBV10-3	NA	TRBJ2-2	NA	TGTGCCATCGGGGGGGGACAGTCAGGCGCCGGGGAGCTGTTTTTT	CAIGGGQSGAGELFF
TRBV7-8	NA	TRBJ2-2	many	TGTGCCAGCAGCTTAAGGGGGGGGACAAACACCGGGGAGCTGTTTTTT	CASSLRGGTNTGELFF
TRBV4-3	NA	TRBJ2-3	few	TGCGCCAGCAGCCAAGCACGGGACCTACAAGGGGGGACAGATACGCAGTATTTT	CASSQARDLQGGTDTQYF
TRBV6-6	TRBD1	TRBJ1-6	NA	TGTGCCGGCCAGGGGGGGGCTTATAATTCACCCCTCCACTTT	CAGQGGAYNSPLHF
TRBV20-1	TRBD2	TRBJ2-3	NA	TGCAGTGCTAGATCCGGGATTCCGGGACTAGCGGGGGGGAGGGTTGATACGCAGTATTTT	CSARSGIPGLAGGRVDTQYF
TRBV20-1	NA	TRBJ1-2	few	TGCAGCTGCGAGAGTGACGGCGAACGATATGGCTACACCTTC	CSCESDGERYGYTF
TRBV3-1	NA	TRBJ1-2	NA	TGTGCCAGCAGCCAACCTTCAGGGGAGTTTGGCTACACCTTC	CASSQPSGEFGYTF
TRBV6-5	NA	TRBJ1-4	NA	TGTGCCAGCAGCAGAACAGGTGTCGAAAAACTGTTTTTT	CASSRTGVEKLFF
TRBV28	NA	TRBJ1-6	NA	TGTGCCAGCTCCCGGGACCATAATTCACCCCTCCACTTT	CASSRDHNSPLHF
TRBV27	NA	TRBJ2-3	few	TGTGCCAGCAGTTGGACCGGGGAGGAAATGGATACGCAGTATTTT	CASSWTGEEMDTQYF
TRBV7-2	NA	TRBJ1-1	NA	TGTGCCAGCAGCTTAGGAGCTACCGGAGTGAACACTGAAGCTTTCTTT	CASSLGATGVNTEAFF
TRBV20-1	NA	TRBJ1-4	NA	TGCAGTGCTCGGCCTAGCAGGACTAATGAAAAACTGTTTTTT	CSARPSRTNEKLFF
TRBV11-2	TRBD1	TRBJ2-2	NA	TGTGCCAGCAGAGATACCCCGGGACAGGGGGCGCCGGGCACCGGGGAGCTGTTTTTT	CASRDTPGQGAPGTGELFF
TRBV6-2/TRBV6-3	TRBD1	TRBJ2-1	NA	TGTGCCAGCAGTTTTCCCGGGACAGGGAAGGTGAAAGAGTTCTTC	CASSFPGTGKVKEFF
TRBV6-2/TRBV6-3	TRBD1	TRBJ2-1	many	TGTGCCAGCAGTCTCCTACTGGGACAGGGGATTGAGCAGTTCTTC	CASSLLLGQGIEQFF
TRBV2	NA	TRBJ1-1	many	TGTGCCAGCAGTGGGTTGGGGGTTCAGGCTTTCTTT	CASSGLGVQAFF
TRBV5-1	TRBD1	TRBJ2-1	few	TGCGCCAGCACTGACTTGCCGGGACAGGGGTACAATGAGCAGTTCTTC	CASTDLPGQGYNEQFF
TRBV28	NA	TRBJ1-4	NA	TGTGCCAGCAGGATGAATGAAAAACTGTTTTTT	CASRMNEKLFF
TRBV7-3	NA	TRBJ2-2	NA	TGTGCCAGCAGCTTAATGTGGGGCGGGGAGCTGTTTTTT	CASSLMWGGELFF
TRBV12-3/TRBV12-4	NA	TRBJ2-7	many	TGTGCCAGCAGCCAGGGGAACTCCTACGAGCAGTACTTC	CASSQGNSYEQYF
TRBV2	TRBD1	TRBJ1-6	few	TGTGCCAGCAGTGACACAGGGGAGAGATCACCCCTCCACTTT	CASSDTGERSPLHF
TRBV6-5	NA	TRBJ2-2	many	TGTGCCAGCAGTTACACGCGGGGAACCGGGGAGCTGTTTTTT	CASSYTRGTGELFF
TRBV13	NA	TRBJ1-1	NA	TGTGCCAGCAGCTCACCGTACCAGGGCCTGAACACTGAAGCTTTCTTT	CASSSPYQGLNTEAFF
TRBV5-1	NA	TRBJ2-2	many	TGCGCCAGCAGCTTGGCCCAGGAGGCCGGGGAGCTGTTTTTT	CASSLAQEAGELFF
TRBV29-1	TRBD1	TRBJ1-1	NA	TGCAGCGTTAACCGGGACAGGAGCATGAACACTGAAGCTTTCTTT	CSVNRDRSMNTEAFF
TRBV7-2	NA	TRBJ1-5	NA	TGTGCCAGCGACTGGTCTTGGAGCAATCAGCCCCAGCATTTT	CASDWSWSNQPQHF
TRBV7-2	NA	TRBJ2-1	NA	TGTGCCAGCAGCTCACAGGTGCTCTCCTACAATGAGCAGTTCTTC	CASSSQVLSYNEQFF
TRBV5-1	NA	TRBJ2-7	NA	TGCGCCAGCAGCTTGACCCAGCGCTCCTACGAGCAGTACTTC	CASSLTQRSYEQYF
TRBV7-6	TRBD2	TRBJ2-1	many	TGTGCCAGCAGCCGAGGAGACCTAGCGGTTCAGTTCTTC	CASSRGDLAVQFF
TRBV4-2	NA	TRBJ1-6	few	TGTGCCAGCAGCCGGGACTCCTACTCCTATAATTCACCCCTCCACTTT	CASSRDSYSYNSPLHF
TRBV20-1	TRBD1	TRBJ2-1	NA	TGCAGTGCTAACACAGGGGATCTGGGGAATGAGCAGTTCTTC	CSANTGDLGNEQFF
TRBV12-3/TRBV12-4	TRBD2	TRBJ2-2	NA	TGTGCCAGCAGCCCCGGGGGGGGAAACACCGGGGAGCTGTTTTTT	CASSPGGGNTGELFF
TRBV30	NA	TRBJ1-1	NA	TGTGCCTGGAGTGTCAGTTGGGGGACTGAAGCTTTCTTT	CAWSVSWGTEAFF
TRBV18	NA	TRBJ2-3	few	TGTGCCAGCTCACCACTAGCCCAGGGCACAGATACGCAGTATTTT	CASSPLAQGTDTQYF
TRBV30	NA	TRBJ1-1	many	TGTGCCTGGAAAAACCGGGAGAGGGACACTGAAGCTTTCTTT	CAWKNRERDTEAFF
TRBV18	NA	TRBJ2-5	NA	TGTGCCAGCTCACCACGATTTGGGGGCCAAGAGACCCAGTACTTC	CASSPRFGGQETQYF
TRBV12-5	NA	TRBJ2-3	NA	TGTGCTAGTGGTTCCCACCGGGATACGCAGTATTTT	CASGSHRDTQYF
TRBV4-1	NA	TRBJ1-1	NA	TGCGCCAGCAGCCAACCCTCAGGGAAGAGGAACACTGAAGCTTTCTTT	CASSQPSGKRNTEAFF
TRBV12-3/TRBV12-4	NA	TRBJ1-1	few	TGTGCCAGCAGTCTCACCGGGACGGAGGCTGAAGCTTTCTTT	CASSLTGTEAEAFF
TRBV7-6	NA	TRBJ2-1	few	TGTGCCAGCAGCCGGGCCGATGAGCAGTTCTTC	CASSRADEQFF
TRBV24-1	NA	TRBJ2-2	once	TGTGCCACCAGTTTGCCAAGTAGGACCGGGGAGCTGTTTTTT	CATSLPSRTGELFF
TRBV19	NA	TRBJ1-5	NA	TGTGCCAGTACCACCTGGGCAGGAACCCTCAGCAATCAGCCCCAGCATTTT	CASTTWAGTLSNQPQHF
TRBV18	NA	TRBJ2-1	many	TGTGCCAGCTCACCGGACCTGTCTTACAATGAGCAGTTCTTC	CASSPDLSYNEQFF
TRBV20-1	NA	TRBJ2-3	NA	TGCAGCTCCACTCCCACTAGCCGCACAGATACGCAGTATTTT	CSSTPTSRTDTQYF
TRBV5-1	NA	TRBJ1-2	NA	TGCGCCAGCAGCTTAGGGGGGAATCGTGGCTACACCTTC	CASSLGGNRGYTF
TRBV7-3	TRBD1	TRBJ2-1	few	TGTGCCAGCAGCTTCGACAGGGGCACTTACAATGAGCAGTTCTTC	CASSFDRGTYNEQFF
TRBV12-3/TRBV12-4	NA	TRBJ2-1	NA	TGTGCCAGCAGTTACTATCCCGCCCTCAATGAGCAGTTCTTC	CASSYYPALNEQFF
TRBV6-1	TRBD1	TRBJ2-7	NA	TGTGCCAGCTGTGATAGCTGGACAGGGACCTACGAGCAGTACTTC	CASCDSWTGTYEQYF
TRBV6-5	NA	TRBJ1-6	few	TGTGCCAGCAGTTCTTCCGTCCCCCCTCGTGCAATAACCCTCCACTTT	CASSSSVPPRAITLHF
TRBV7-7	TRBD2	TRBJ2-3	few	TGTGCTAGCAGTCCTGGGACTAGCGGCCTCACAGATACGCAGTATTTT	CASSPGTSGLTDTQYF
TRBV10-3	NA	TRBJ2-4	few	TGTGCCATCAGTGAGTCTCCGGGCGCCTTAGCCAAAAACATTCAGTACTTC	CAISESPGALAKNIQYF
TRBV20-1	NA	TRBJ1-2	NA	TGCAGTGCTAGAGTTGATTGGACGGGCTACACCTTC	CSARVDWTGYTF
TRBV6-5	NA	TRBJ1-5	few	TGTGCCAGCAGTTACGACCGGGACTCCAATCAGCCCCAGCATTTT	CASSYDRDSNQPQHF
TRBV20-1	NA	TRBJ2-3	many	TGCAGTGCTCCTCGGCCCCCTGCTGTTACGCAGTATTTT	CSAPRPPAVTQYF
TRBV28	NA	TRBJ2-5	few	TGTGCCAGCCATTACCAAGAGACCCAGTACTTC	CASHYQETQYF
TRBV20-1	NA	TRBJ1-1	NA	TGCAGTGCAGACATGGGACAGAACACTGAAGCTTTCTTT	CSADMGQNTEAFF
TRBV7-9	NA	TRBJ2-2	NA	TGTGCCAGCAGCTTATTTCTGAGTGGGGAGCTGTTTTTT	CASSLFLSGELFF